This T cell receptor (beta chain) emerged from a study of radiotherapy plus CTLA-4 blockade in lung cancer. At the level of the study: Objective response rate was about 18%; disease control rate, under 35%.

Enrolled patients, whose metastatic non-small-cell lung cancer was chemo-refractory, received focal radiation plus CTLA-4 blockade with ipilimumab. This clone showed up just a few times. What it binds is unknown. Produced via immunoSEQ multiplex PCR; TCRdb's table is partial and in-frame only. The sample contains about 60,000 clones, 70% to 85% of which appear only once. CDR1 is SGHDT and CDR2 is YYEEEE in the germline V gene. The CDR3 is made up of 14 amino acids. V was cut by 4 bases and J by 4 bases, with 15 bases left in between. Whole-study findings and limits: Some TCR clones had been derived from tumors. These clones expanded in peripheral blood after radiotherapy plus ipilimumab. Early clone dynamics of blood T cells, plus interferon-beta, reportedly predicted response best.

The chain combines TRBV5-6 with TRBJ2-7, with D tentatively TRBD2 (6 bases). This sequence was found in a human donor with non-small cell lung cancer who had a partial response to radiotherapy plus ipilimumab. This sample comprised peripheral blood, obtained from a patient treated with radiotherapy plus ipilimumab. The chain's CDR3 is CASSARLVWYEQYF. CDR3 in DNA: TGTGCCAGCAGCGCCCGACTAGTATGGTACGAGCAGTACTTC.